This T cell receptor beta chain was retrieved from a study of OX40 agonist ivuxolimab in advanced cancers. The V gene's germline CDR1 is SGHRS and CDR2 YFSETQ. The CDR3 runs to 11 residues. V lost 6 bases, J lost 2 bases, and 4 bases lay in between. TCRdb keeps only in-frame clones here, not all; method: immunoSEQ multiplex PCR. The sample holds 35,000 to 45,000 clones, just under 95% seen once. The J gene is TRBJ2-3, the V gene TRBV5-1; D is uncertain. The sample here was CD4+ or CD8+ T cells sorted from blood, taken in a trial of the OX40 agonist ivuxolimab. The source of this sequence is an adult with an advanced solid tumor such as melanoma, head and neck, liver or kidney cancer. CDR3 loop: CASKFTDTQYF. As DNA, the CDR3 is TGCGCCAGCAAATTCACAGATACGCAGTATTTT.